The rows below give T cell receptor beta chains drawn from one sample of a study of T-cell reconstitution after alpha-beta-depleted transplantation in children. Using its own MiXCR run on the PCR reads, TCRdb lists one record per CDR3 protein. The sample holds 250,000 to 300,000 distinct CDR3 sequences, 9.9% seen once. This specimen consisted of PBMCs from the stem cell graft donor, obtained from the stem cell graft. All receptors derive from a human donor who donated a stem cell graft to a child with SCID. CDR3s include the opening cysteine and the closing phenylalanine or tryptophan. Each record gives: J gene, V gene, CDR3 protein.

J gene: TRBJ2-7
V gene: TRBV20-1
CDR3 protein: CSARDYQGSEQYF

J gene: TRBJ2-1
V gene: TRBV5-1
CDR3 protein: CASSPGGTASYNEQFF

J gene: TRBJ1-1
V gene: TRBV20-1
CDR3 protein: CSAHTGRRDTEAFF

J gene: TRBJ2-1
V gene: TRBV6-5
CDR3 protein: CASSHRGGRYEQFF

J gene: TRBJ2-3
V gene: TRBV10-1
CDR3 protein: CASSESRGGGDTQYF

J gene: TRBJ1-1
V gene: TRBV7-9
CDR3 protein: CASSRASTEAFF

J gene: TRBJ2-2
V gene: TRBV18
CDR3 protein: CASSPVLLRAPNTGELFF

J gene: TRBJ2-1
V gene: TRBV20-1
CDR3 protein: CSADAVRGGANEQFF

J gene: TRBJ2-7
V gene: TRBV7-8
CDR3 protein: CASSLGFRLDRAYEQYF

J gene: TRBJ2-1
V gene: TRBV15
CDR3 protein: CATSSGPGLRGDEQFF

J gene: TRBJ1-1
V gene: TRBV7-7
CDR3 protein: CASSPTGLYTEAFF

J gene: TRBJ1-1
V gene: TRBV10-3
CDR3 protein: CALSGDHTEAFF

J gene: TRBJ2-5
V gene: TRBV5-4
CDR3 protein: CASTRGQQETQYF

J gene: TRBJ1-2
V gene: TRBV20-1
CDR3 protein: CSATTGGDYGYTF

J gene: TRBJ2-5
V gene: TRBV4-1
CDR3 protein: CASSGLAAPETQYF

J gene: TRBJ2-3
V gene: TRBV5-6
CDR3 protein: CASSKDRGSTDTQYF

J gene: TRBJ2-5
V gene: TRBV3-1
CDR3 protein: CASSQGDRETQYF

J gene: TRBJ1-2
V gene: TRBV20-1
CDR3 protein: CSARDRGRGYGYTF

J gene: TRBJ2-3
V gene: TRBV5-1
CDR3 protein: CASSLEPWTGATDTQYF

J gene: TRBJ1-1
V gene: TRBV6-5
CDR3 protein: CASSYPSINTEAFF

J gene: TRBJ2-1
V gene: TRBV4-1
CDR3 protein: CASSLRGFIETSGGANEQFF

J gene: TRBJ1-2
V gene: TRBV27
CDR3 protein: CASRKTDTHYGYTF

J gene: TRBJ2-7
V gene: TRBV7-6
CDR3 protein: CASTPGDSVYEQYF

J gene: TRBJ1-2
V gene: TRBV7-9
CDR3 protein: CASSLGSGTGAGYTF

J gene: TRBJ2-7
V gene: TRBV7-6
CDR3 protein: CASSGGGPYEQYF

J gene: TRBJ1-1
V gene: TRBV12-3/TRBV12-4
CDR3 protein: CASSLLLGNTEAFF

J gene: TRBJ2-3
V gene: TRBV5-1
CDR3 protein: CASSLDGLAGSTDTQYF

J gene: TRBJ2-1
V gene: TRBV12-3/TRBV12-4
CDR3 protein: CASQGGHNEQFF

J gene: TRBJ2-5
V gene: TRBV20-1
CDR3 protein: CSATVGLAEETQYF

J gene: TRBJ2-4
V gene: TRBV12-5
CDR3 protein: CASGSPLAGTYKNIQYF

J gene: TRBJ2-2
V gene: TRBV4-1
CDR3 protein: CASSHFDGGELFF

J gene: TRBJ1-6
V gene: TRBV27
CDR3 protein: CASRGDLNSPLHF

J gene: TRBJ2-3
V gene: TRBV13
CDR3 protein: CASGRHEGADTQYF

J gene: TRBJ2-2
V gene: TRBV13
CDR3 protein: CASSLGVAENTGELFF

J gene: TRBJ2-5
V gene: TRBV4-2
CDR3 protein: CASSQGDRGEETQYF

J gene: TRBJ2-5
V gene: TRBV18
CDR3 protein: CASSPGLEVRTQYF

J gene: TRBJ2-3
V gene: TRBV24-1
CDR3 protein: CATSGGTGSTDTQYF

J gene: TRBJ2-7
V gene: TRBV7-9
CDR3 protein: CASSLFQGGVYEQYF

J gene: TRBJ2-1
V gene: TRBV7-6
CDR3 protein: CASSLATSGGAVEQFF

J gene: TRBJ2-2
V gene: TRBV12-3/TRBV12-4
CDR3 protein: CASSPDHTGELFF

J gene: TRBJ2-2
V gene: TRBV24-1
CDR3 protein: CATSDTPGTGELFF

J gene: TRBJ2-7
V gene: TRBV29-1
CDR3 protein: CSVLKRDRGPYEQYF

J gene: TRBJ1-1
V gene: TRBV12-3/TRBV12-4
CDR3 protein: CASTIAQNTEAFF

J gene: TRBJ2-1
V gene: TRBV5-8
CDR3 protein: CASSGLLVEQFF

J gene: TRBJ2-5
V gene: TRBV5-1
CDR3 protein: CASSLVISGGRETQYF

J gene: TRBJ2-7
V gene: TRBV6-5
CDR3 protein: CASSYGQGHEQYF

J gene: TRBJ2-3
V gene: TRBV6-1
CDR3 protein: CASSPAWGTDTQYF

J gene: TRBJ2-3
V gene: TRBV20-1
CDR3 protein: CSAVRGVRDTQYF

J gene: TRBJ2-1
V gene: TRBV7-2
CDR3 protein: CASSLRELSYNEQFF

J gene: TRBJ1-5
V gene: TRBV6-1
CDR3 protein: CASRAGTGGNQPQHF

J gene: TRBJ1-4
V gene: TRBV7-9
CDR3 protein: CASSVQGLREKLFF

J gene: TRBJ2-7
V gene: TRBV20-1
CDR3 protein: CSVPDRGRGSLYEQYF

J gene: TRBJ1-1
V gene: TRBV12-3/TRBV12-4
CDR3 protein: CAGGGDRGGTEAFF